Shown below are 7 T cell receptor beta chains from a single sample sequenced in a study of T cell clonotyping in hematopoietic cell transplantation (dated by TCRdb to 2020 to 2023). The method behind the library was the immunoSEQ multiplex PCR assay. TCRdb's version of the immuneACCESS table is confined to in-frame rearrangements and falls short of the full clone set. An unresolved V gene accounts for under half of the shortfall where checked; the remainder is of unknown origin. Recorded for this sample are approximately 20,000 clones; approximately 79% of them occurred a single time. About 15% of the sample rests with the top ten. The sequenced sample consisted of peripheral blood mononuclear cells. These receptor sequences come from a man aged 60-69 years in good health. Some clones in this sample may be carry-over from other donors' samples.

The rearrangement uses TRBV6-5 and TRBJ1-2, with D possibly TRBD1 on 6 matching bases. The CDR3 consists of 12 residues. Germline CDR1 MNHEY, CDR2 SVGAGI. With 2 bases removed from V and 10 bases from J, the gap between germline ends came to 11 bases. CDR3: CASSYAGAVYTF. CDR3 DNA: TGTGCCAGCAGTTACGCAGGGGCGGTCTACACCTTC.

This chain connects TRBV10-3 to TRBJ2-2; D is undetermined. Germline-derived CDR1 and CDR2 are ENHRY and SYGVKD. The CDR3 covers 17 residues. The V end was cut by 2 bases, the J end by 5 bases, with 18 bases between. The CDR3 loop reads CAISEGDPRRGTGELFF. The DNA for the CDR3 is TGTGCCATCAGTGAGGGGGATCCCCGGAGAGGAACCGGGGAGCTGTTTTTT.

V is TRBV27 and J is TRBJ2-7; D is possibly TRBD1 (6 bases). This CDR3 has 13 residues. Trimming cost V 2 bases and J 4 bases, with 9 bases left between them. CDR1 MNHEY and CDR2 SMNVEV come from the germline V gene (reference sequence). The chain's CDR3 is CASSLGRGYEQYF. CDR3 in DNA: TGTGCCAGCAGTTTAGGCAGGGGTTACGAGCAGTACTTC.

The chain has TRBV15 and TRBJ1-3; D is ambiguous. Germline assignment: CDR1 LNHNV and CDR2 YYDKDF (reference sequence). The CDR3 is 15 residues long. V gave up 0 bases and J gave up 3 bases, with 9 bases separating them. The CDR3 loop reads CATSRDFSNGNTIYF. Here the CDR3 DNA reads TGTGCCACCAGCAGAGATTTCTCGAATGGAAACACCATATATTTT. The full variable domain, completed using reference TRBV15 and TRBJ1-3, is DAMVIQNPRYQVTQFGKPVTLSCSQTLNHNVMYWYQQKSSQAPKLLFHYYDKDFNNEADTPDNFQSRRPNTSFCFLDIRSPGLGDTAMYLCATSRDFSNGNTIYFGEGSWLTVV.

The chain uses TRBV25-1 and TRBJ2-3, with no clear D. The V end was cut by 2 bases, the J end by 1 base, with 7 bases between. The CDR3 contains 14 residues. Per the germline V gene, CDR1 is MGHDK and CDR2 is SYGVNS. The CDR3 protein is CASSERGRTDTQYF. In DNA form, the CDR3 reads TGTGCCAGCAGTGAACGTGGCCGCACAGATACGCAGTATTTT.

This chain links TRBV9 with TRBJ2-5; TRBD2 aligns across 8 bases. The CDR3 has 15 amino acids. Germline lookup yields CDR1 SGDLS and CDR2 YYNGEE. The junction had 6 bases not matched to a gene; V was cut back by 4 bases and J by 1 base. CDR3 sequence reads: CASSILAGVQETQYF. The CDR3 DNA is TGTGCCAGCAGCATTCTAGCGGGTGTCCAAGAGACCCAGTACTTC.

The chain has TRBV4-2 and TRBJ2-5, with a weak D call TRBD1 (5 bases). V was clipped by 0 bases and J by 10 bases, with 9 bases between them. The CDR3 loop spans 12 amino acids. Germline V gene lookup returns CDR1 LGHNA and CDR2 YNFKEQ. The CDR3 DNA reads TGTGCCAGCAGCCAAGAAGGGGTGGACCAGTACTTC. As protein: CASSQEGVDQYF.